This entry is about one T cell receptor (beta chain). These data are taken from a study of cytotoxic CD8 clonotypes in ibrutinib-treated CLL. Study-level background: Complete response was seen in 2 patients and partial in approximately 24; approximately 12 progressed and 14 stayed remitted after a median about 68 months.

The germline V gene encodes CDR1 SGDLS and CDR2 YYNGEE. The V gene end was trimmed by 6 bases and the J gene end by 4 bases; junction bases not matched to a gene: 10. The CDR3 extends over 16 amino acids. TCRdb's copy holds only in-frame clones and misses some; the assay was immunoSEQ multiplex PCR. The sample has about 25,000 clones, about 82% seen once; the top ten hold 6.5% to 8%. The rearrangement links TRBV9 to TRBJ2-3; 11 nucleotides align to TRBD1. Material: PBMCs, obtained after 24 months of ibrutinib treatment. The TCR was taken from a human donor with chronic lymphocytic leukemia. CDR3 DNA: TGTGCCAGCAACACTCCGGGACAGGGGGTCCCAGATACGCAGTATTTT. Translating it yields CASNTPGQGVPDTQYF.